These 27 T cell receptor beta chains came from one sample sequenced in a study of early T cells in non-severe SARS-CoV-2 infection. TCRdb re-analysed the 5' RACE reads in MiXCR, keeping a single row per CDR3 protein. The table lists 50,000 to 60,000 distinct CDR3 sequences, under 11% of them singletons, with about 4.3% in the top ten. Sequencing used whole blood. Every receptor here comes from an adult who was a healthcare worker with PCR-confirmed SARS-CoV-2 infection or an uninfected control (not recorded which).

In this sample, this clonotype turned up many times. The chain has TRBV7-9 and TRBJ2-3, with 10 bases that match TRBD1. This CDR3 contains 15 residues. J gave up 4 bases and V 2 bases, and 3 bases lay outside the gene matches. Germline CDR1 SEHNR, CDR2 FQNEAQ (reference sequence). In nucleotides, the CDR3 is TGTGCCAGCAGCTTAAGGGACAGGGGATCAGATACGCAGTATTTT. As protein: CASSLRDRGSDTQYF.

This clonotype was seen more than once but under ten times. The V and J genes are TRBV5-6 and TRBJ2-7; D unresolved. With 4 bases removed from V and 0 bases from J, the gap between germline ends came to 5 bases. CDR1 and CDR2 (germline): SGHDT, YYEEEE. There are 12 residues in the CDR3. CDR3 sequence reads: CASSHSSYEQYF. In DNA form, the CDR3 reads TGTGCCAGCAGCCACAGCTCCTACGAGCAGTACTTC.

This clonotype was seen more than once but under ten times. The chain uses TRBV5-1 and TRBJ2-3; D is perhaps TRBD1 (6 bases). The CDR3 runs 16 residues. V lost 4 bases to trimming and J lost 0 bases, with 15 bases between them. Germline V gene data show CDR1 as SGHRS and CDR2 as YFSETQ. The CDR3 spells CASSGGTDWSTDTQYF. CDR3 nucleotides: TGCGCCAGCAGCGGGGGCACAGATTGGAGCACAGATACGCAGTATTTT.

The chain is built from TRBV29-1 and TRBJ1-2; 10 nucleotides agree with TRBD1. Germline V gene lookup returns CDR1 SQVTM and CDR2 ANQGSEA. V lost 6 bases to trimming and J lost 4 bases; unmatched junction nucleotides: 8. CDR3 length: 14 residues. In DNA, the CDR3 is TGCAGCGTAAGGACAGGGGGACGGGGCTATGGCTACACCTTC. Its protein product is CSVRTGGRGYGYTF. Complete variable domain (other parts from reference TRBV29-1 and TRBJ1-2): SAVISQKPSRDICQRGTSLTIQCQVDSQVTMMFWYRQQPGQSLTLIATANQGSEATYESGFVIDKFPISRPNLTFSTLTVSNMSPEDSSIYLCSVRTGGRGYGYTFGSGTRLTVV.

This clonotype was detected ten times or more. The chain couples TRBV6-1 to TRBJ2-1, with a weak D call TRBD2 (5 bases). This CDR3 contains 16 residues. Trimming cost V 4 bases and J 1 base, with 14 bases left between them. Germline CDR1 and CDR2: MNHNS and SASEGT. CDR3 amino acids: CASSALGLPSYNEQFF. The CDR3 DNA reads TGTGCCAGCAGTGCTCTCGGACTCCCTTCCTACAATGAGCAGTTCTTC.

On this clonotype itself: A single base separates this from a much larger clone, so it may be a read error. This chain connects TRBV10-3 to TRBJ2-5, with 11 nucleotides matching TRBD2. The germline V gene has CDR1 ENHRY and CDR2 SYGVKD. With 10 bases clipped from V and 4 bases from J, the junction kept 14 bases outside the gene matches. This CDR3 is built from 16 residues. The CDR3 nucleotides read TGTGCCACATCGGTCGGGACTCTAGCGGGAGGAGAGACCCAGTACTTC. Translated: CATSVGTLAGGETQYF.

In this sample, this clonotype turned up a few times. As DNA, the CDR3 is TGTGCCAGCAACCCCCGCAATCAGCCCCAGCATTTT. It codes for CASNPRNQPQHF. The V and J genes are TRBV6-2 or TRBV6-3 and TRBJ1-5, with no clear D. The CDR3 runs 12 residues. CDR1 and CDR2 from the germline V gene are MNHEY and SVGEGT. Trimming stripped 7 bases from V and 2 bases from J, with 6 bases between.

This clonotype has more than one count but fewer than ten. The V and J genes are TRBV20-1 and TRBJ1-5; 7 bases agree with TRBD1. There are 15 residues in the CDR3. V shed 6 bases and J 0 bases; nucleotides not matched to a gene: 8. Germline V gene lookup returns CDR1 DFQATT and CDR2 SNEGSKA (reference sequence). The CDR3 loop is CSASARTGSNQPQHF. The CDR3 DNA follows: TGCAGTGCCTCCGCCCGGACAGGTAGCAATCAGCCCCAGCATTTT.

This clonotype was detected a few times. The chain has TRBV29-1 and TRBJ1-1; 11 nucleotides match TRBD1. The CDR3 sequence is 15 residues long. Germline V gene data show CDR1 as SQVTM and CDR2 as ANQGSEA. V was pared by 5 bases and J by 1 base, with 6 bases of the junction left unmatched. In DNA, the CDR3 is TGCAGCGTTAGAGGGACAGGGGGAAGGAACACTGAAGCTTTCTTT. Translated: CSVRGTGGRNTEAFF. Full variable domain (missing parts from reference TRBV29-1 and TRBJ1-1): SAVISQKPSRDICQRGTSLTIQCQVDSQVTMMFWYRQQPGQSLTLIATANQGSEATYESGFVIDKFPISRPNLTFSTLTVSNMSPEDSSIYLCSVRGTGGRNTEAFFGQGTRLTVV.

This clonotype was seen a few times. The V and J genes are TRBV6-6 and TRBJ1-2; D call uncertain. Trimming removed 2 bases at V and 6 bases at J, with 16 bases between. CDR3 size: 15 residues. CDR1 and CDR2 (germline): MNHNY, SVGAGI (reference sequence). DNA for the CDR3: TGTGCCAGCAGTTACGTGCCGAATATAGGTGATGGCTACACCTTC. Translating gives CASSYVPNIGDGYTF.

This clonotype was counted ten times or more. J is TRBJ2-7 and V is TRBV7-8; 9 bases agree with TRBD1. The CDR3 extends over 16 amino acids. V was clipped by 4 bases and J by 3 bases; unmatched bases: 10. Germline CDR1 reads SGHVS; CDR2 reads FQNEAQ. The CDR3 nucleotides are TGTGCCAGCAGCTCCATCCCGGGACAGGGCGACTACGAGCAGTACTTC. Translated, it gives CASSSIPGQGDYEQYF. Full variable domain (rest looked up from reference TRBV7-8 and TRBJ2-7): GAGVSQSPRYKVAKRGQDVALRCDPISGHVSLFWYQQALGQGPEFLTYFQNEAQLDKSGLPSDRFFAERPEGSVSTLKIQRTQQEDSAVYLCASSSIPGQGDYEQYFGPGTRLTVT.

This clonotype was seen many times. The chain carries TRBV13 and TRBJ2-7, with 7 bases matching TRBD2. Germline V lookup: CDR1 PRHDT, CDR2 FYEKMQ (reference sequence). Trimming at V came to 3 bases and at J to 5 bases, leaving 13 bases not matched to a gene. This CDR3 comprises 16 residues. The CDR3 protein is CASSFWGLGEGNEQYF. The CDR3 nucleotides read TGTGCCAGCAGCTTTTGGGGTTTGGGGGAGGGAAACGAGCAGTACTTC.

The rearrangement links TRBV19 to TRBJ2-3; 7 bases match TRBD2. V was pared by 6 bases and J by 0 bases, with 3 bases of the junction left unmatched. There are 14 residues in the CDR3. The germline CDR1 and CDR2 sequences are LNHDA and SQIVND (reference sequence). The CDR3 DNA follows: TGTGCCAGTAGAAAGCGGGATAGCACAGATACGCAGTATTTT. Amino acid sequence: CASRKRDSTDTQYF.

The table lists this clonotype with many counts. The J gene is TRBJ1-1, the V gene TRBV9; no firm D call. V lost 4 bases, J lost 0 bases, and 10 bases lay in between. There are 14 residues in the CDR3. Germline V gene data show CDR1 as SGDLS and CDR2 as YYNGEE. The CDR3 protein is CASSPRAVNTEAFF. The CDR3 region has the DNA TGTGCCAGCAGCCCCCGGGCAGTGAACACTGAAGCTTTCTTT.

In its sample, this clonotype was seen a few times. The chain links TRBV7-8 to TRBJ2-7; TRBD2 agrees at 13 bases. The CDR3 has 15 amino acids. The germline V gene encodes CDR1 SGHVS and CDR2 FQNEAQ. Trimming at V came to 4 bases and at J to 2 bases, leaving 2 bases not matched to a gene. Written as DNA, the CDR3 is TGTGCCAGCAGCTCGGGGACTAGCGGGACCTACGAGCAGTACTTC. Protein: CASSSGTSGTYEQYF.

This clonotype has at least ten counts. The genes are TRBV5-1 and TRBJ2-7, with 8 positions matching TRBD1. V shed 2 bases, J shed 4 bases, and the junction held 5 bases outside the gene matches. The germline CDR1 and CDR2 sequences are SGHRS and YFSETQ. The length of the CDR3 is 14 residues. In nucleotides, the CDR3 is TGCGCCAGCAGCTTTGGACAGGGAGGATACGAGCAGTACTTC. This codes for CASSFGQGGYEQYF. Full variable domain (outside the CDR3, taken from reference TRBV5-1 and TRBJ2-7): KAGVTQTPRYLIKTRGQQVTLSCSPISGHRSVSWYQQTPGQGLQFLFEYFSETQRNKGNFPGRFSGRQFSNSRSEMNVSTLELGDSALYLCASSFGQGGYEQYFGPGTRLTVT.

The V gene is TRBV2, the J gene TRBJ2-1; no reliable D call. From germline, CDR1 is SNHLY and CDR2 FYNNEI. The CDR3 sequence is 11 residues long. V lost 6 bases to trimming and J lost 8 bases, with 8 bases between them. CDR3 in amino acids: CASRYSDEQFF. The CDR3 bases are TGTGCCAGCAGGTACTCGGATGAGCAGTTCTTC.

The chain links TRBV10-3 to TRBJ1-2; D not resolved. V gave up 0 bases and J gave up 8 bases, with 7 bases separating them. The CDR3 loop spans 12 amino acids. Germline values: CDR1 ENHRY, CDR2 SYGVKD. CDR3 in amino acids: CAISESNAGYTF. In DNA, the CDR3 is TGTGCCATCAGTGAGTCTAATGCAGGCTACACCTTC.

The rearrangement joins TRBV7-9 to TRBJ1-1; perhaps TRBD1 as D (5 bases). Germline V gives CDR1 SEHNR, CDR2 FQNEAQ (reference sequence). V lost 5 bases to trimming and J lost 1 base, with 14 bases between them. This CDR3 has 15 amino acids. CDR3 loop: CASSRGGAKNTEAFF. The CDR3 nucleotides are TGTGCCAGCAGCCGAGGAGGGGCCAAGAACACTGAAGCTTTCTTT.

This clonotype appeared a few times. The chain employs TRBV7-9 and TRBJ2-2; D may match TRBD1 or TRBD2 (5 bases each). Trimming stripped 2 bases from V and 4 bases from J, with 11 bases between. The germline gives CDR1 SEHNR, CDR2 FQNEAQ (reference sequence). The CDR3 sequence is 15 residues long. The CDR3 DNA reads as TGTGCCAGCAGCTTATTGCCGAGGGGCACCGGGGAGCTGTTTTTT. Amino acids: CASSLLPRGTGELFF.

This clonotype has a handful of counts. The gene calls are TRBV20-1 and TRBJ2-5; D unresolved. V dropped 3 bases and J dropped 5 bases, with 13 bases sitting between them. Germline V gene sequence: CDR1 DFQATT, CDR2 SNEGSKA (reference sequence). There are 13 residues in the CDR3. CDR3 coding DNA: TGCAGTGCTAGTGGTAGGCCTCTGGAGACCCAGTACTTC. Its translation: CSASGRPLETQYF.

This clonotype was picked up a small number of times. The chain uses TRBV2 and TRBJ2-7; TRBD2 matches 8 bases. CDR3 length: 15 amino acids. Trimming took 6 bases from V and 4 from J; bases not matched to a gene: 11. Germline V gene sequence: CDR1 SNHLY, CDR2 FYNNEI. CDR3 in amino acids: CASSDTVAGRYEQYF. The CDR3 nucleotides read TGTGCCAGCAGCGATACTGTAGCGGGGCGGTACGAGCAGTACTTC.

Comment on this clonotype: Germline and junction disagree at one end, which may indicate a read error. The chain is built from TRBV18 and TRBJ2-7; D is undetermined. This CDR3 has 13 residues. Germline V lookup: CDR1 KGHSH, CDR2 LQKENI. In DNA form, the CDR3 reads TGTGCCAGCCCACCACCGTCATACTACGAGCAGTACTTC. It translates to CASPPPSYYEQYF.

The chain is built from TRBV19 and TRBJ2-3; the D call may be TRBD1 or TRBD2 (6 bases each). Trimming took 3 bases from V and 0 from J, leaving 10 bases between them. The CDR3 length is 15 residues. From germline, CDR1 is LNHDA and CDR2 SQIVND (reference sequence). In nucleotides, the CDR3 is TGTGCCAGTAGTATTAGGGGGACTAGCACAGATACGCAGTATTTT. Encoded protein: CASSIRGTSTDTQYF.

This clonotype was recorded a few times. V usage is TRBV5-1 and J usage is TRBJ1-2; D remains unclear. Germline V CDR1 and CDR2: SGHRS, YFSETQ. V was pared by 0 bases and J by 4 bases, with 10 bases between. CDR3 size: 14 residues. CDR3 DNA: TGCGCCAGCAGCTTGGCCGTGGAGGCCTATGGCTACACCTTC. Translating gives CASSLAVEAYGYTF.

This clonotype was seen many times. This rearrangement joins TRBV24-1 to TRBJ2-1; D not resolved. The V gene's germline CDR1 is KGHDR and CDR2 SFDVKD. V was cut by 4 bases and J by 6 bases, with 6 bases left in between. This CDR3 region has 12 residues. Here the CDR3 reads CATSDRPNEQFF. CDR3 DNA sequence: TGTGCCACCAGTGACAGGCCCAATGAGCAGTTCTTC.

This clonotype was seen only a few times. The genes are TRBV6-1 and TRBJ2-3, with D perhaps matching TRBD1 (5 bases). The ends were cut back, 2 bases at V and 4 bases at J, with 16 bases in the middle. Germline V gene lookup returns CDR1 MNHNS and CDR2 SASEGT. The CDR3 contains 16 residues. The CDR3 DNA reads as TGTGCCAGCAGTGAACGTCCAGCAGGGCCCCCAGATACGCAGTATTTT. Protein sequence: CASSERPAGPPDTQYF.